Listed below are T cell receptor beta chains from one sample, sequenced in a study of regulatory T cells in long-lasting Graves disease. TCRdb itself ran the multiplex PCR reads through MiXCR, one entry per CDR3 protein. The sample has hundreds of thousands of distinct CDR3 sequences, approximately 12% seen once; the top ten hold 8.9%. These data were also reused for a study on T cells in Graves' hyperthyroidism and ophthalmopathy.

This material consisted of peripheral blood mononuclear cells (PBMCs), taken at new diagnosis, from a patient treated with antithyroid drugs. These receptors all stem from a woman under 40 with Graves disease. The CDR3 runs from the conserved cysteine through the conserved F or W.

CDR3aa: CAISEGMGRGGSDTQYF
v_gene: TRBV10-3

CDR3aa: CSARDPFSYNSPLHF
v_gene: TRBV20-1

CDR3aa: CASSYVLAYEQYF
v_gene: TRBV6-2/TRBV6-3

CDR3aa: CASSSGLSHQSQHF
v_gene: TRBV7-9

CDR3aa: CASSIQGLLVSGELFF
v_gene: TRBV2

CDR3aa: CSASPGVDYEQYF
v_gene: TRBV20-1

CDR3aa: CSATSGSATEAFF
v_gene: TRBV20-1

CDR3aa: CASSSDPGMAYEQYF
v_gene: TRBV12-3/TRBV12-4

CDR3aa: CASSLGIRARTGNTIYF
v_gene: TRBV7-2

CDR3aa: CASSAQGATGGYTF
v_gene: TRBV2

CDR3aa: CASSVGGTNEKLFF
v_gene: TRBV9

CDR3aa: CASSLTVVSEQYF
v_gene: TRBV5-1

CDR3aa: CASSPDRDEAFF
v_gene: TRBV18

CDR3aa: CASSLIGVYNSPLHF
v_gene: TRBV27

CDR3aa: CASSPELATYEQYF
v_gene: TRBV6-1

CDR3aa: CASSVATEGEQFF
v_gene: TRBV9

CDR3aa: CASSSRQGLSTGANVLTF
v_gene: TRBV7-9

CDR3aa: CASSHVDRANTEAFF
v_gene: TRBV4-2

CDR3aa: CASSYQGTSGRVIEQYF
v_gene: TRBV6-5

CDR3aa: CASSLRTGATDTQYF
v_gene: TRBV28

CDR3aa: CASSTGLEPTGELFF
v_gene: TRBV19

CDR3aa: CASSGPQGREPQHF
v_gene: TRBV28

CDR3aa: CASSSSGRETFTDTQYF
v_gene: TRBV28

CDR3aa: CASSFLGNNSPLHF
v_gene: TRBV12-3/TRBV12-4

CDR3aa: CASTMTSGSSEQFF
v_gene: TRBV18

CDR3aa: CASSPRTVSGANVLTF
v_gene: TRBV4-1

CDR3aa: CASTPSGSAGELFF
v_gene: TRBV12-3/TRBV12-4

CDR3aa: CASSFSTSYEQYF
v_gene: TRBV12-3/TRBV12-4

CDR3aa: CASSSTSGSGDTQYF
v_gene: TRBV2

CDR3aa: CAWSSGQGTQPQHF
v_gene: TRBV30